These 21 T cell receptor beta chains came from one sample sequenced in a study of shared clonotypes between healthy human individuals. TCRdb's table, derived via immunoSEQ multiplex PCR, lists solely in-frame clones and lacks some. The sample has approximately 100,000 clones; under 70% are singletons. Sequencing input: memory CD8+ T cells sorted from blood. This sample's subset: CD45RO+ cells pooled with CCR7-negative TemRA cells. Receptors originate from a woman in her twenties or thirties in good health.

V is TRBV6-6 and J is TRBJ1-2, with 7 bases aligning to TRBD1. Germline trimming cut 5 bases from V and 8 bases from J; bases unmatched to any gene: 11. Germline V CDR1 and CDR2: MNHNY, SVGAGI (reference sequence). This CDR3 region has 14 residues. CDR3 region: CASSPLTGSHGYTF. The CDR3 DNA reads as TGTGCCAGCAGTCCCTTGACAGGGTCTCACGGCTACACCTTC.

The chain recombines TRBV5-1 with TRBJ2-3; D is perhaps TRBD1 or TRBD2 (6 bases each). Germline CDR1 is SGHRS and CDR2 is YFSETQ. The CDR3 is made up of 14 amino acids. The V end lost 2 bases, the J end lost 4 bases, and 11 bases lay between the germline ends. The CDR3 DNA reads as TGCGCCAGCAGCTTCGGGGGCCGGCCAGATACGCAGTATTTT. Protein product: CASSFGGRPDTQYF.

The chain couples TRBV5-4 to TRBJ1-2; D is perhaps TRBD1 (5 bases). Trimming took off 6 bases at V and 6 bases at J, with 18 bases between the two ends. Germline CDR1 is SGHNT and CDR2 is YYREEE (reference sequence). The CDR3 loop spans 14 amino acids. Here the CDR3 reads CASTQSGGGHGYTF. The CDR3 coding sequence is TGTGCCAGCACCCAATCCGGGGGAGGGCATGGCTACACCTTC.

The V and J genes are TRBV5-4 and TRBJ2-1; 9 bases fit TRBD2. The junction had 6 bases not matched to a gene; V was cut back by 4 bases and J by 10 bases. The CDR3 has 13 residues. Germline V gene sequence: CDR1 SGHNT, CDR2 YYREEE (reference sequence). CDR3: CASSRGLAYEQFF. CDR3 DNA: TGTGCCAGCAGCCGGGGACTAGCTTACGAGCAGTTCTTC. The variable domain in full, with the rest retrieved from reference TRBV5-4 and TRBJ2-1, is ETGVTQSPTHLIKTRGQQVTLRCSSQSGHNTVSWYQQALGQGPQFIFQYYREEENGRGNFPPRFSGLQFPNYSSELNVNALELDDSALYLCASSRGLAYEQFFGPGTRLTVL.

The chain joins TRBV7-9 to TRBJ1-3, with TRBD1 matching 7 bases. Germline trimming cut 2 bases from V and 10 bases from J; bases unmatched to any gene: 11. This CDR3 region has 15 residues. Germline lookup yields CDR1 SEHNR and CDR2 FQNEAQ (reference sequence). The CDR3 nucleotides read TGTGCCAGCAGCTTACGGGGGGACAGCGGCGGAACCATATATTTT. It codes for CASSLRGDSGGTIYF.

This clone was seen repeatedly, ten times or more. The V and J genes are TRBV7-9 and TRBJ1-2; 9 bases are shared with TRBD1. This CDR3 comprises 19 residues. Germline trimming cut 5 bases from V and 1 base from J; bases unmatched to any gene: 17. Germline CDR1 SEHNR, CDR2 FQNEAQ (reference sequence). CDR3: CASSPQYRGHGRFNYGYTF. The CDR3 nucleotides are TGTGCCAGCAGCCCCCAATACAGGGGGCACGGCCGGTTTAACTATGGCTACACCTTC.

The CDR3 DNA reads TGTGCCAGCAGCGTCGGACAGGGAGGCTATGGCTACACCTTC. This sequence encodes CASSVGQGGYGYTF. This chain links TRBV5-8 with TRBJ1-2; TRBD1 aligns across 8 bases. The CDR3 consists of 14 residues. Germline CDR1 is SGHTS and CDR2 is YDEGEE. V trimming: 4 bases; J trimming: 4 bases; junction bases outside the gene matches: 6.

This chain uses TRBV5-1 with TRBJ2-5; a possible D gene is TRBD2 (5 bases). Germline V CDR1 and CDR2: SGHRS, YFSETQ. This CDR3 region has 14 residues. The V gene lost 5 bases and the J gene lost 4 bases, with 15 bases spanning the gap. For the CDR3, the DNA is TGCGCCAGCAGGCCCGGGCCGGCGGGAGAGACCCAGTACTTC. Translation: CASRPGPAGETQYF.

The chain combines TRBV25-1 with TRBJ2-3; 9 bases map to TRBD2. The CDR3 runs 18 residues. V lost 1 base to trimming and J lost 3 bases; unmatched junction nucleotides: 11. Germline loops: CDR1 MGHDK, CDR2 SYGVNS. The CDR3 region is CASSEFAASGIPTDTQYF. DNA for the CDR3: TGTGCCAGCAGTGAATTCGCGGCTAGCGGGATTCCTACAGATACGCAGTATTTT.

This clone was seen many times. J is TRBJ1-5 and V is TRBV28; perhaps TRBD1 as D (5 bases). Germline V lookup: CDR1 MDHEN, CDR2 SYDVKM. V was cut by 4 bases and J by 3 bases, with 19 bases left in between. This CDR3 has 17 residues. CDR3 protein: CASSSIGTRNLNQPQHF. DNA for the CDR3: TGTGCCAGCAGTTCGATTGGGACCCGAAATCTCAATCAGCCCCAGCATTTT.

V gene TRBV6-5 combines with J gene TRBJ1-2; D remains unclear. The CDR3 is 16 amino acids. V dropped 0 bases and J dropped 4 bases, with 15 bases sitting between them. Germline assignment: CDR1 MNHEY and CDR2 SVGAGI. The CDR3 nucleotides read TGTGCCAGCAGTTACTCTTTCCCGGGAGTTGGCTATGGCTACACCTTC. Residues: CASSYSFPGVGYGYTF.

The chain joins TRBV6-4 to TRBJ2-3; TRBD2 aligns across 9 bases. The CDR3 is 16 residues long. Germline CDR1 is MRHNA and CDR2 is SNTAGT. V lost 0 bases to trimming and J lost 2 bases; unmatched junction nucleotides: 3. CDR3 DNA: TGTGCCAGCAGTGACTCTACTAGCGGGCACACAGATACGCAGTATTTT. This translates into CASSDSTSGHTDTQYF.

The CDR3, as DNA: TGTGCCACCAGCAGAGTCAACGAAGCAGGGGCTGGAAACACCATATATTTT. This codes for CATSRVNEAGAGNTIYF. This rearrangement joins TRBV15 to TRBJ1-3; D may be TRBD1 (6 bases). Trimming removed 1 base from V and 2 bases from J, with 15 bases in between. This CDR3 is 17 amino acids long. From germline, CDR1 is LNHNV and CDR2 YYDKDF (reference sequence).

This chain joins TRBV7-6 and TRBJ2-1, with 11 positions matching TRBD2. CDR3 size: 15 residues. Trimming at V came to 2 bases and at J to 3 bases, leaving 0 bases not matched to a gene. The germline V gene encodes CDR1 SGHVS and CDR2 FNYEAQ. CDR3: CASSLLAGGYNEQFF. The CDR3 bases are TGTGCCAGCAGCTTACTAGCGGGAGGCTACAATGAGCAGTTCTTC.

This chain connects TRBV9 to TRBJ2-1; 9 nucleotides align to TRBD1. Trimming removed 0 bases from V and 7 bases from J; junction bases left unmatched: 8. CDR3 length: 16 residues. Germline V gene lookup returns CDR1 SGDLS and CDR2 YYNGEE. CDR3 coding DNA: TGTGCCAGCAGCGTAGGAGGGACAGGGAGGAGGAATGAGCAGTTCTTC. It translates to CASSVGGTGRRNEQFF.

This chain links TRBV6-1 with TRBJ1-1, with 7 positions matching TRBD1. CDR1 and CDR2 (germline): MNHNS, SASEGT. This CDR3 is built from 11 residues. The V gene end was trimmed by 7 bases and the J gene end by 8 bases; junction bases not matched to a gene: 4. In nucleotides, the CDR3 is TGTGCCAGCACCGACAGGGTAGAAGCTTTCTTT. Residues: CASTDRVEAFF.

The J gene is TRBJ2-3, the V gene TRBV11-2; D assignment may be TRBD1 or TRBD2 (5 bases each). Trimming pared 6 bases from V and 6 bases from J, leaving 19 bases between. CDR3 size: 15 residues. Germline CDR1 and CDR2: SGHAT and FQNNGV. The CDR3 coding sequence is TGTGCCAGCAGGGTGGTTGGGGGATTACCGGATACGCAGTATTTT. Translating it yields CASRVVGGLPDTQYF. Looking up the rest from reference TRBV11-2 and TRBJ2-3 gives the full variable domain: EAGVAQSPRYKIIEKRQSVAFWCNPISGHATLYWYQQILGQGPKLLIQFQNNGVVDDSQLPKDRFSAERLKGVDSTLKIQPAKLEDSAVYLCASRVVGGLPDTQYFGPGTRLTVL.

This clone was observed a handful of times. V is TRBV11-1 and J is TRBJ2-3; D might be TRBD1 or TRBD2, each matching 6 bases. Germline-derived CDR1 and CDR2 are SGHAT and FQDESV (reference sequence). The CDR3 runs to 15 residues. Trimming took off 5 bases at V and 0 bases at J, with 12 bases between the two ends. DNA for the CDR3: TGTGCCAGCAGCCCAAGGGGGGAGAGCACAGATACGCAGTATTTT. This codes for CASSPRGESTDTQYF.

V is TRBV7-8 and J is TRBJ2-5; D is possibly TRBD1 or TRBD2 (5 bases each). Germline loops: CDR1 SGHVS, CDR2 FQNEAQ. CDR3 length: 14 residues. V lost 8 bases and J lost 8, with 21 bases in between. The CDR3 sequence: CASHDPGTWSTQYF. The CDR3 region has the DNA TGTGCCAGCCATGATCCCGGGACCTGGTCTACCCAGTACTTC.

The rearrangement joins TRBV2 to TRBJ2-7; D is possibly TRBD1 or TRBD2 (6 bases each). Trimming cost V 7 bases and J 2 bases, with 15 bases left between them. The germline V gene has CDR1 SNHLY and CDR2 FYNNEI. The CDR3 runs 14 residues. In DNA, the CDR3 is TGTGCCAGCATCTTTCGGGGGCCTCCCTACGAGCAGTACTTC. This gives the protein CASIFRGPPYEQYF.

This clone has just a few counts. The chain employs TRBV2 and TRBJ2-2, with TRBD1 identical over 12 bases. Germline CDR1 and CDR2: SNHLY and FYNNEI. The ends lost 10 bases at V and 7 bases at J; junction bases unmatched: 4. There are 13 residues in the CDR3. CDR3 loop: CANRDRGRGELFF. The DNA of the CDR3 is TGTGCCAACCGGGACAGGGGGCGCGGGGAGCTGTTTTTT.